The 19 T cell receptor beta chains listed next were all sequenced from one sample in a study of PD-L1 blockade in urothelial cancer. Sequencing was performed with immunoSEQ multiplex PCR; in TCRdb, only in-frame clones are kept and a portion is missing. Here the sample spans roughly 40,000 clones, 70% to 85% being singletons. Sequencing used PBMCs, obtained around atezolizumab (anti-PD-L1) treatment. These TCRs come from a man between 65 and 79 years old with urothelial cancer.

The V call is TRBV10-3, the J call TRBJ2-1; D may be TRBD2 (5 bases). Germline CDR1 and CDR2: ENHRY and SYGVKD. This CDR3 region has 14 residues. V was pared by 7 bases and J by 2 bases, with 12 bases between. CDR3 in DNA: TGTGCCATCATGGAAAGCGGACCCTACAATGAGCAGTTCTTC. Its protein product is CAIMESGPYNEQFF.

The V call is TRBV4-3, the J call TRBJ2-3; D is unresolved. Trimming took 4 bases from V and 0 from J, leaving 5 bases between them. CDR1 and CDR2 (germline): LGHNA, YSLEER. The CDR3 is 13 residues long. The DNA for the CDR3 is TGCGCCAGCAGCCCGGAGAGCACAGATACGCAGTATTTT. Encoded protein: CASSPESTDTQYF.

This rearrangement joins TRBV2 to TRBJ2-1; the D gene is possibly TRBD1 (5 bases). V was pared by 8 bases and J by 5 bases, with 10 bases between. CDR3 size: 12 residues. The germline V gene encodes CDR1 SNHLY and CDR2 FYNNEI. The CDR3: CASVGLNNEQFF. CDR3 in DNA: TGTGCCAGCGTGGGGCTCAACAATGAGCAGTTCTTC.

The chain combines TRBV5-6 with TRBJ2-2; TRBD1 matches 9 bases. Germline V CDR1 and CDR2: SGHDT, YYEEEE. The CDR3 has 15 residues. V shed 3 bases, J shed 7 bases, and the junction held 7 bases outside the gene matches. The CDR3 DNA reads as TGTGCCAGCAGCTGGCAACAGGGGGCGGGCGGGGAGCTGTTTTTT. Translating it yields CASSWQQGAGGELFF. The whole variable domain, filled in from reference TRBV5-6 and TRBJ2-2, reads DAGVTQSPTHLIKTRGQQVTLRCSPKSGHDTVSWYQQALGQGPQFIFQYYEEEERQRGNFPDRFSGHQFPNYSSELNVNALLLGDSALYLCASSWQQGAGGELFFGEGSRLTVL.

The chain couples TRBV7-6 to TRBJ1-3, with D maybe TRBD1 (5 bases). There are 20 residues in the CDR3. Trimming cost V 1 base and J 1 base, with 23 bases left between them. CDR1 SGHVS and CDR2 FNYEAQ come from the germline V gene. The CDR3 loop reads CASSLVTGGPGKDSGNTIYF. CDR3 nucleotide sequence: TGTGCCAGCAGCTTAGTAACGGGCGGACCAGGGAAGGATTCTGGAAACACCATATATTTT.

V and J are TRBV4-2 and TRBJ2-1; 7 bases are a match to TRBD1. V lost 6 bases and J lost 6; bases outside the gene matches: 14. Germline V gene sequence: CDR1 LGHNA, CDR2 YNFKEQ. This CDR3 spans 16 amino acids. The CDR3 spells CASSHVPGQRSNEQFF. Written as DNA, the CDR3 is TGTGCCAGCAGTCATGTTCCGGGACAGCGCTCCAATGAGCAGTTCTTC.

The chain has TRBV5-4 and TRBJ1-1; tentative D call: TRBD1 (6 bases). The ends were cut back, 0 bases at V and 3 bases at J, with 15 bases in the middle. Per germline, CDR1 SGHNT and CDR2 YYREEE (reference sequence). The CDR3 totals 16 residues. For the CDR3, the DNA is TGTGCCAGCAGCTTGGGATACAGGGCGGGGGACACTGAAGCTTTCTTT. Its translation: CASSLGYRAGDTEAFF.

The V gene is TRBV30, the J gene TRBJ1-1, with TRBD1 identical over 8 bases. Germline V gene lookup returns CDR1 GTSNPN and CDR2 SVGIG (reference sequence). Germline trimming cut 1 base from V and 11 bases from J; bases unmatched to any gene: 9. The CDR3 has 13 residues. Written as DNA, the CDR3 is TGTGCCTGGAGTGATTCTTACAGGGGGTATGCTTTCTTT. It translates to CAWSDSYRGYAFF.

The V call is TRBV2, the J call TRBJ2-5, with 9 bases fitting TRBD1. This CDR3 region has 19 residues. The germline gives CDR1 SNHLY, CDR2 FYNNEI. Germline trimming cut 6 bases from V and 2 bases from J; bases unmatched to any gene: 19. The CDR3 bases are TGTGCCAGCAGAAAGGGACAGGGATTTACCCGGTGGGGGCAAGAGACCCAGTACTTC. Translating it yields CASRKGQGFTRWGQETQYF.

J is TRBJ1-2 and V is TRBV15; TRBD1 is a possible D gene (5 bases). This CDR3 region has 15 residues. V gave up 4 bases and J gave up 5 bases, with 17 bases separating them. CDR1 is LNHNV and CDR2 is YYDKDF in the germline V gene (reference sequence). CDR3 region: CATSTPGGWGYGYTF. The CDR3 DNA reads TGTGCCACCAGCACCCCTGGGGGGTGGGGGTATGGCTACACCTTC.

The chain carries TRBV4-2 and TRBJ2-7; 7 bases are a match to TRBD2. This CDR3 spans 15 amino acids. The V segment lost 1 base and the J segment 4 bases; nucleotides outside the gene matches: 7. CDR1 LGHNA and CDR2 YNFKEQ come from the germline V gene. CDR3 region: CASSQAGGSLYEQYF. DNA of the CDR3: TGTGCCAGCAGCCAAGCCGGCGGGAGCTTGTACGAGCAGTACTTC.

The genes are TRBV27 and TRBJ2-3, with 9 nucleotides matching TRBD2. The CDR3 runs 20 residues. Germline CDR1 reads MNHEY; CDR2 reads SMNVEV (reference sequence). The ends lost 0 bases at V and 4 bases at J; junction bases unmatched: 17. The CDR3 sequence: CASSLSTIAGGRESADTQYF. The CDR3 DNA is TGTGCCAGCAGTTTATCAACTATCGCGGGAGGGCGGGAGTCGGCAGATACGCAGTATTTT.

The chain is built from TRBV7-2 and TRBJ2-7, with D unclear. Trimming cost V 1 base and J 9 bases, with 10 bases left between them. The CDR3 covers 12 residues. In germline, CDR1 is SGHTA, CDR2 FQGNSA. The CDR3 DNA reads TGTGCCAGCAGCTTAGACCAGGCGTTGCAGTACTTC. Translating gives CASSLDQALQYF.

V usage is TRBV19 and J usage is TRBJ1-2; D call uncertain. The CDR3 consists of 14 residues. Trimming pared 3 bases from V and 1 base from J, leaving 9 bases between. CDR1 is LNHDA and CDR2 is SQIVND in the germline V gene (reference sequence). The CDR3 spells CASSILQVNYGYTF. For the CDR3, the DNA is TGTGCCAGTAGTATTCTTCAGGTTAACTATGGCTACACCTTC.

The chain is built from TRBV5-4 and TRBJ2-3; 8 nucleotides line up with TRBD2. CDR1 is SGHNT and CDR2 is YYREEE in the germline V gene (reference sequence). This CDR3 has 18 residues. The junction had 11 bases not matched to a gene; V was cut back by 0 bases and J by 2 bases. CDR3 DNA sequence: TGTGCCAGCAGCTTGGCCGTCACTAGCGGTAAATTCACAGATACGCAGTATTTT. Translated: CASSLAVTSGKFTDTQYF.

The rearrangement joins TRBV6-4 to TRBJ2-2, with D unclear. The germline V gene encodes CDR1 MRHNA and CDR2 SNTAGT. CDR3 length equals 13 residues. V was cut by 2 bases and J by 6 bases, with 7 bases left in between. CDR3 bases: TGTGCCAGCAGTGACGACTGGTCCGGGGAGCTGTTTTTT. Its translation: CASSDDWSGELFF.

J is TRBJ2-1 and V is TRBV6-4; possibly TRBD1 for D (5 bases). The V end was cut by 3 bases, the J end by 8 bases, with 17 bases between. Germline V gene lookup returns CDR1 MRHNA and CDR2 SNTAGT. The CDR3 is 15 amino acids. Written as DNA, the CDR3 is TGTGCCAGCAGTGAGGTGGCAAGATTAGGGGATGAGCAGTTCTTC. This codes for CASSEVARLGDEQFF.

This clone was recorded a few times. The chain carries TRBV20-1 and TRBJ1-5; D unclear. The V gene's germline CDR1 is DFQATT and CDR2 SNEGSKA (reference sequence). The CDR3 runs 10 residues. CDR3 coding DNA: TGCAGCAGTAGCAATCAGCCCCAGCATTTT. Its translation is CSSSNQPQHF.

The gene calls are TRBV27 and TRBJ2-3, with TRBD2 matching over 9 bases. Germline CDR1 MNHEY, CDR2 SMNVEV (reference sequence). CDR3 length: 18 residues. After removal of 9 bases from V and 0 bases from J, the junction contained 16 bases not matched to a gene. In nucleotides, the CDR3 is TGTGCCAGTCGCGGTAGCGGGAGTTACGAATCTAGCACAGATACGCAGTATTTT. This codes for CASRGSGSYESSTDTQYF.